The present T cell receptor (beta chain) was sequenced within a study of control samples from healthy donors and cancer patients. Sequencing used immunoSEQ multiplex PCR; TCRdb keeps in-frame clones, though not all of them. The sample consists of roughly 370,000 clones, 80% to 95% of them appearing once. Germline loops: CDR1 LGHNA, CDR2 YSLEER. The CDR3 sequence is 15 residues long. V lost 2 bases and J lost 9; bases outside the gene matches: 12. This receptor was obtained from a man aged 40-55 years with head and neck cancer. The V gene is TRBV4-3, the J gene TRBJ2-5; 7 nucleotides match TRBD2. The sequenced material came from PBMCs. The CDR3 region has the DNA TGCGCCAGCAGCCAAAGTTTGGAGACTGGGAGGGCCCAGTACTTC. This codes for CASSQSLETGRAQYF.